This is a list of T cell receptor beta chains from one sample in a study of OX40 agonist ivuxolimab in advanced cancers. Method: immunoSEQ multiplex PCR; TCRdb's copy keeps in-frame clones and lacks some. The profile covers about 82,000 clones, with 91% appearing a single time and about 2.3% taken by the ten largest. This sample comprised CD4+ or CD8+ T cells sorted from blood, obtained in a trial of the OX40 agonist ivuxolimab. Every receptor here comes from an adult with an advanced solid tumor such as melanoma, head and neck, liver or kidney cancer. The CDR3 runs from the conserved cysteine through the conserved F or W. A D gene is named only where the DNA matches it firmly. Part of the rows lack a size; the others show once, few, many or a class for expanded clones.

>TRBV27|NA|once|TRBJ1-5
TGTGCCAGCAGTTTCCTACGTGGACAGCCCCAGCATTTT
CASSFLRGQPQHF
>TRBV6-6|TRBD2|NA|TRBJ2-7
TGTGCCAGCAGTTCCCTGGCTAGCGGGAGGTACGAGCAGTACTTC
CASSSLASGRYEQYF
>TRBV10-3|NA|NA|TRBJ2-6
TGTGCCATCCCCCGGGACAACTCTGGGGCCAACGTCCTGACTTTC
CAIPRDNSGANVLTF
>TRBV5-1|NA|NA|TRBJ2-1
TGCGCCAGCACCTCCCCTAGCTACAATGAGCAGTTCTTC
CASTSPSYNEQFF
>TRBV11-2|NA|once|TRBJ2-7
TGTGCCAGCAGCTTATTAGGTGGCAGGGGCCGTTTGGCCTACGAGCAGTACTTC
CASSLLGGRGRLAYEQYF
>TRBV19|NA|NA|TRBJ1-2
TGTGCCAGTAGTATAGATCTAAGGCAGGGGAGCTACACCTTC
CASSIDLRQGSYTF
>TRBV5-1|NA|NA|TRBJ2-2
TGCGCCAGCAGCGTTAGCGGTACGAACACCGGGGAGCTGTTTTTT
CASSVSGTNTGELFF
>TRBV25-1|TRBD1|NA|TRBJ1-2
TGTGCCAGCAGTGACCCGGGACAGGGAAACTATGGCTACACCTTC
CASSDPGQGNYGYTF
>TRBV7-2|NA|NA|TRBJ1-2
TGTGCCAGCAGCTTAGGAGGACGGAGTGGCTACACCTTC
CASSLGGRSGYTF
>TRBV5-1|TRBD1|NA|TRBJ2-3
TGCGCCAGCAGCCCCGGACAGGGCCCCACAGATACGCAGTATTTT
CASSPGQGPTDTQYF
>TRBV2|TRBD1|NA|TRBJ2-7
TGTGCCAGCAGTGGCCGGGACAGCTACGAGCAGTACTTC
CASSGRDSYEQYF
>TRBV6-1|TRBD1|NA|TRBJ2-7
TGTGCCAGCAATCCTGACAGGGGTTCCTACGAGCAGTACTTC
CASNPDRGSYEQYF
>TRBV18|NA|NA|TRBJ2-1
TGTGCCAGCTCACTGTCGCTCGCGCAGAGCTCCTACAATGAGCAGTTCTTC
CASSLSLAQSSYNEQFF
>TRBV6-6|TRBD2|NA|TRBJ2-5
TGTGCCAGCAGTCCCGGTGGAGCGGGAGGGGCAGAGACCCAGTACTTC
CASSPGGAGGAETQYF
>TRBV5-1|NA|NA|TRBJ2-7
TGCGCCAGCAGCCACCCTACTGACAGGGAGCAGTACTTC
CASSHPTDREQYF
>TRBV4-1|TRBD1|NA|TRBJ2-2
TGCGCCAGCAGCCGTTCCGGGACAGCGAGGACCGGGGAGCTGTTTTTT
CASSRSGTARTGELFF
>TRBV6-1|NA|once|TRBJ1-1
TGTGCCAGCAGTGTATCCAACGGGAGGACTGAAGCTTTCTTT
CASSVSNGRTEAFF
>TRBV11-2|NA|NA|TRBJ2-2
TGTGCCAGCAGCCGCCGGGTGGGGGCCCCTAACACCGGGGAGCTGTTTTTT
CASSRRVGAPNTGELFF
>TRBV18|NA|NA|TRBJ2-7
TGTGCCAGCTCACCACCCGATAGAGACGAGCAGTACTTC
CASSPPDRDEQYF
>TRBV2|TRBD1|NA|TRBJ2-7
TGTGCCAGCAGTACAGGGGGCCGAGCTTACGAGCAGTACTTC
CASSTGGRAYEQYF
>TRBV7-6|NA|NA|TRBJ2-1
TGTGCCAGCAGCTTACAGGGGCCGGGGAATGAGCAGTTCTTC
CASSLQGPGNEQFF
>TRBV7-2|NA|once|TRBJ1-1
TGTGCCGGGGGGGTGAGGACCCTGAGCGGTGAAGCTTTCTTT
CAGGVRTLSGEAFF